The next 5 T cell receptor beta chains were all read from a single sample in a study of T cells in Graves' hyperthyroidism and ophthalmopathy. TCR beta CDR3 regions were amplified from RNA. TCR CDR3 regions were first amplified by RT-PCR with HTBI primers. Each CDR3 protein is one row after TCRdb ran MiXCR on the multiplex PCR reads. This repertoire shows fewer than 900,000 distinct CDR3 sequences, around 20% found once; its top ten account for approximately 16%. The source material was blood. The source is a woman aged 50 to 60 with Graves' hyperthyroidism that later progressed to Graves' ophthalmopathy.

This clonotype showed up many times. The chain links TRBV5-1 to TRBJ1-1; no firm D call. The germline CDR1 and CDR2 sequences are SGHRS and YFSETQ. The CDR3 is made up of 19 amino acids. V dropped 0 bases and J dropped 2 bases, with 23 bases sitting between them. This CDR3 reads CASSLASLQALTPNTEAFF. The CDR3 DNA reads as TGCGCCAGCAGCTTGGCCTCGTTGCAGGCCCTTACACCCAACACTGAAGCTTTCTTT.

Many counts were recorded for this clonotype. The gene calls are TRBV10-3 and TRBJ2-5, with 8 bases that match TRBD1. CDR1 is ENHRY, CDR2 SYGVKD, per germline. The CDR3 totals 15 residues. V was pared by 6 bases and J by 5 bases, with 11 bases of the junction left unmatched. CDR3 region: CAISAGTGDGETQYF. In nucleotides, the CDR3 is TGTGCCATCAGCGCCGGGACAGGAGATGGGGAGACCCAGTACTTC.

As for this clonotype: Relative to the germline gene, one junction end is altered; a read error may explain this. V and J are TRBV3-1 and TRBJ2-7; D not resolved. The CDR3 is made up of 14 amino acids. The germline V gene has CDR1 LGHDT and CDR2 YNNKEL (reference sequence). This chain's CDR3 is CASSQEADPYEQYF. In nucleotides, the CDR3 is TGCGCCAGCAGCCAAGAGGCAGATCCCTACGAGCAGTACTTC.

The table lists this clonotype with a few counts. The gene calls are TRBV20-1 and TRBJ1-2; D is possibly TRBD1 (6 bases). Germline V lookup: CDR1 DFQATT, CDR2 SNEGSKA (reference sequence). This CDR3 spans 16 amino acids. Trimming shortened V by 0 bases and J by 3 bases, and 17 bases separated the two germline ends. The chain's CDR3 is CSARDPPMGAHYGYTF. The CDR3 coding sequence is TGCAGTGCTAGAGACCCCCCCATGGGGGCACACTATGGCTACACCTTC.

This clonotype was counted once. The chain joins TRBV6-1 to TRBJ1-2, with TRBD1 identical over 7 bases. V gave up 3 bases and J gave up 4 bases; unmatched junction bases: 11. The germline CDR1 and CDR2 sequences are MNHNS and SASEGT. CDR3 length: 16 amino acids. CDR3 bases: TGTGCCAGCAGTGATCCAACGACAGGGACGGGCTATGGCTACACCTTC. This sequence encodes CASSDPTTGTGYGYTF.